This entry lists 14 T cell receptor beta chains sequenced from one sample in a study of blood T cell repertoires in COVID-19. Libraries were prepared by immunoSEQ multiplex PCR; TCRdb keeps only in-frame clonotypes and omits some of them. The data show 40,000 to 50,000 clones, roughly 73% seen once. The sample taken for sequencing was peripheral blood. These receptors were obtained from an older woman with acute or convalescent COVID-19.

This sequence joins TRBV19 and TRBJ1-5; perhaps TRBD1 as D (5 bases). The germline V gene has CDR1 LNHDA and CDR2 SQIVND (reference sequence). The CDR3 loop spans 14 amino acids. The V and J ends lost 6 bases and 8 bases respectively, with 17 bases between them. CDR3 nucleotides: TGTGCCAGTAGCGCGACCGGGGGATACGAGCCCCAGCATTTT. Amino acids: CASSATGGYEPQHF.

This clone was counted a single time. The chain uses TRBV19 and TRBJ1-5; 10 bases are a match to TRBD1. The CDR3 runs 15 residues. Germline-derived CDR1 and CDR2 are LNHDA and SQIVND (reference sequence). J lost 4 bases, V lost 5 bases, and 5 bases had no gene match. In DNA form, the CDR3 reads TGTGCCAGTAGTCAGACAGGGGGCCGGAATCAGCCCCAGCATTTT. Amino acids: CASSQTGGRNQPQHF.

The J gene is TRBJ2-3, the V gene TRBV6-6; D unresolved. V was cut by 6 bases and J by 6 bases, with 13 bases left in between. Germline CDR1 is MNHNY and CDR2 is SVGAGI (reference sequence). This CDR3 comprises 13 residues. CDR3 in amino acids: CASSRYHGDTQYF. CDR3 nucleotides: TGTGCCAGCAGCCGATACCACGGGGATACGCAGTATTTT.

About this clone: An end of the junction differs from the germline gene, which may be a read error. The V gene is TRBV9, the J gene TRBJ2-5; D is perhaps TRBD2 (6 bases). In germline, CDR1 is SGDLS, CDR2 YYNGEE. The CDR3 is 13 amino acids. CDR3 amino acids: CASSVEPGAPKHF. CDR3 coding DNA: TGTGCCAGCAGCGTAGAGCCGGGAGCACCCAAGCACTTC.

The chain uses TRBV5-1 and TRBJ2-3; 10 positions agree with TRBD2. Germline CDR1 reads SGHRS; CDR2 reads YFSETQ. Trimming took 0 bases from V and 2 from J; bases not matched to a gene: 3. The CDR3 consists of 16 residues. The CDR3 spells CASSLAGLADTDTQYF. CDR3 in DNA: TGCGCCAGCAGCTTGGCAGGACTAGCGGACACAGATACGCAGTATTTT.

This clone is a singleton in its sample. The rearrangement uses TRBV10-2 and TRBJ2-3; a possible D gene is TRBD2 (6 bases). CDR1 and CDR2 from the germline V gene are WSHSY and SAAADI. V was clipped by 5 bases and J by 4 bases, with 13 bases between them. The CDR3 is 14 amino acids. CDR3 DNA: TGCGCCAGCAGTCTCTCGAGGGAGGCAGATACGCAGTATTTT. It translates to CASSLSREADTQYF.

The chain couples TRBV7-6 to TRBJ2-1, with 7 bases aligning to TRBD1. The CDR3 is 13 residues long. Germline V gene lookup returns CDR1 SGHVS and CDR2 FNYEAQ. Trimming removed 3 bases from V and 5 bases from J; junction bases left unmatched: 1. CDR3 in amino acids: CASSFQGDNEQFF. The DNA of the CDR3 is TGTGCCAGCAGCTTTCAGGGGGACAATGAGCAGTTCTTC. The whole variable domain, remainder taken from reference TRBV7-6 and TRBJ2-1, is GAGVSQSPRYKVTKRGQDVALRCDPISGHVSLYWYRQALGQGPEFLTYFNYEAQQDKSGLPNDRFSAERPEGSISTLTIQRTEQRDSAMYRCASSFQGDNEQFFGPGTRLTVL.

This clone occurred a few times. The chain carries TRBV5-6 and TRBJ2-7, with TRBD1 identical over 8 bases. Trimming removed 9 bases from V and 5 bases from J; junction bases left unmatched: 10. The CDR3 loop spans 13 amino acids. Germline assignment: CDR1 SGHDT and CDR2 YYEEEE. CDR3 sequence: CATRGRGHHEQYF. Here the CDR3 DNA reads TGTGCCACTAGGGGCAGGGGGCACCACGAGCAGTACTTC.

The CDR3 region is CASSLGQGWDGYTF. The CDR3 DNA reads TGCGCCAGCAGCTTGGGACAGGGCTGGGATGGCTACACCTTC. The rearrangement uses TRBV5-1 and TRBJ1-2; TRBD1 matches at 7 bases. V shed 0 bases and J 6 bases; nucleotides not matched to a gene: 5. CDR1 is SGHRS, CDR2 YFSETQ, per germline. The CDR3 extends over 14 amino acids.

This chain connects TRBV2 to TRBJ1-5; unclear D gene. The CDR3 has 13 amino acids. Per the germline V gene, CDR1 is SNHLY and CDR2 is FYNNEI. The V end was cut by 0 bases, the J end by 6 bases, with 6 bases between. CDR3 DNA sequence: TGTGCCAGCAGTGAAGCGCTCAGTCAGCCCCAGCATTTT. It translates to CASSEALSQPQHF.

The CDR3: CSAETSGGYNEQFF. CDR3 DNA: TGCAGCGCAGAGACTAGCGGAGGCTACAATGAGCAGTTCTTC. V gene TRBV29-1 combines with J gene TRBJ2-1; 9 bases line up with TRBD2. The CDR3 consists of 14 residues. Per the germline V gene, CDR1 is SQVTM and CDR2 is ANQGSEA. The trim removed 7 bases at V and 3 bases at J, leaving 7 bases unmatched.

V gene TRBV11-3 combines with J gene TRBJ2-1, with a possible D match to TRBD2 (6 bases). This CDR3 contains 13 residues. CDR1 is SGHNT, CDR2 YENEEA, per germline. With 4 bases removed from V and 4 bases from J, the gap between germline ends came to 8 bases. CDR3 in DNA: TGTGCCAGCAGCTCCGGGACTTACAATGAGCAGTTCTTC. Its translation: CASSSGTYNEQFF.

CDR3 in amino acids: CASSMPGLATNIQYF. The CDR3 coding sequence is TGTGCCAGTAGTATGCCCGGACTAGCGACAAACATTCAGTACTTC. The V gene is TRBV19, the J gene TRBJ2-4; 9 bases are shared with TRBD2. V lost 3 bases, J lost 6 bases, and 6 bases stayed unmatched. Germline V gene lookup returns CDR1 LNHDA and CDR2 SQIVND (reference sequence). The CDR3 length is 15 residues. Based on the CDR3 plus reference TRBV19 and TRBJ2-4, the full variable domain is DGGITQSPKYLFRKEGQNVTLSCEQNLNHDAMYWYRQDPGQGLRLIYYSQIVNDFQKGDIAEGYSVSREKKESFPLTVTSAQKNPTAFYLCASSMPGLATNIQYFGAGTRLSVL.

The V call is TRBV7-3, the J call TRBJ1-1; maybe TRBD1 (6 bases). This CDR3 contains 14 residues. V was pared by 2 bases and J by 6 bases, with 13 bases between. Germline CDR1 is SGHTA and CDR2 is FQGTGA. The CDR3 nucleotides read TGTGCCAGCAGCTTAGGTTCACAGGGCGCTGAAGCTTTCTTT. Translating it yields CASSLGSQGAEAFF.